This TCR beta chain was documented in a study of control samples from healthy donors and cancer patients. V lost 1 base, J lost 6 bases, and 10 bases lay in between. The CDR3 contains 15 residues. The V gene's germline CDR1 is SGHNT and CDR2 YENEEA. Measured with immunoSEQ multiplex PCR; TCRdb has only the in-frame clones, and not every one. The data show 150,000 to 200,000 clones, with 91% seen just once and approximately 1.5% held by the top ten. The chain uses TRBV11-3 and TRBJ1-6; D perhaps matches TRBD1 (6 bases). The sample taken for sequencing was blood. This sequence was found in a woman between 25 and 40 years old in good health. The CDR3 sequence is CASSLGGQTNSPLHF. Written as DNA, the CDR3 is TGTGCCAGCAGCTTAGGTGGACAGACTAATTCACCCCTCCACTTT.